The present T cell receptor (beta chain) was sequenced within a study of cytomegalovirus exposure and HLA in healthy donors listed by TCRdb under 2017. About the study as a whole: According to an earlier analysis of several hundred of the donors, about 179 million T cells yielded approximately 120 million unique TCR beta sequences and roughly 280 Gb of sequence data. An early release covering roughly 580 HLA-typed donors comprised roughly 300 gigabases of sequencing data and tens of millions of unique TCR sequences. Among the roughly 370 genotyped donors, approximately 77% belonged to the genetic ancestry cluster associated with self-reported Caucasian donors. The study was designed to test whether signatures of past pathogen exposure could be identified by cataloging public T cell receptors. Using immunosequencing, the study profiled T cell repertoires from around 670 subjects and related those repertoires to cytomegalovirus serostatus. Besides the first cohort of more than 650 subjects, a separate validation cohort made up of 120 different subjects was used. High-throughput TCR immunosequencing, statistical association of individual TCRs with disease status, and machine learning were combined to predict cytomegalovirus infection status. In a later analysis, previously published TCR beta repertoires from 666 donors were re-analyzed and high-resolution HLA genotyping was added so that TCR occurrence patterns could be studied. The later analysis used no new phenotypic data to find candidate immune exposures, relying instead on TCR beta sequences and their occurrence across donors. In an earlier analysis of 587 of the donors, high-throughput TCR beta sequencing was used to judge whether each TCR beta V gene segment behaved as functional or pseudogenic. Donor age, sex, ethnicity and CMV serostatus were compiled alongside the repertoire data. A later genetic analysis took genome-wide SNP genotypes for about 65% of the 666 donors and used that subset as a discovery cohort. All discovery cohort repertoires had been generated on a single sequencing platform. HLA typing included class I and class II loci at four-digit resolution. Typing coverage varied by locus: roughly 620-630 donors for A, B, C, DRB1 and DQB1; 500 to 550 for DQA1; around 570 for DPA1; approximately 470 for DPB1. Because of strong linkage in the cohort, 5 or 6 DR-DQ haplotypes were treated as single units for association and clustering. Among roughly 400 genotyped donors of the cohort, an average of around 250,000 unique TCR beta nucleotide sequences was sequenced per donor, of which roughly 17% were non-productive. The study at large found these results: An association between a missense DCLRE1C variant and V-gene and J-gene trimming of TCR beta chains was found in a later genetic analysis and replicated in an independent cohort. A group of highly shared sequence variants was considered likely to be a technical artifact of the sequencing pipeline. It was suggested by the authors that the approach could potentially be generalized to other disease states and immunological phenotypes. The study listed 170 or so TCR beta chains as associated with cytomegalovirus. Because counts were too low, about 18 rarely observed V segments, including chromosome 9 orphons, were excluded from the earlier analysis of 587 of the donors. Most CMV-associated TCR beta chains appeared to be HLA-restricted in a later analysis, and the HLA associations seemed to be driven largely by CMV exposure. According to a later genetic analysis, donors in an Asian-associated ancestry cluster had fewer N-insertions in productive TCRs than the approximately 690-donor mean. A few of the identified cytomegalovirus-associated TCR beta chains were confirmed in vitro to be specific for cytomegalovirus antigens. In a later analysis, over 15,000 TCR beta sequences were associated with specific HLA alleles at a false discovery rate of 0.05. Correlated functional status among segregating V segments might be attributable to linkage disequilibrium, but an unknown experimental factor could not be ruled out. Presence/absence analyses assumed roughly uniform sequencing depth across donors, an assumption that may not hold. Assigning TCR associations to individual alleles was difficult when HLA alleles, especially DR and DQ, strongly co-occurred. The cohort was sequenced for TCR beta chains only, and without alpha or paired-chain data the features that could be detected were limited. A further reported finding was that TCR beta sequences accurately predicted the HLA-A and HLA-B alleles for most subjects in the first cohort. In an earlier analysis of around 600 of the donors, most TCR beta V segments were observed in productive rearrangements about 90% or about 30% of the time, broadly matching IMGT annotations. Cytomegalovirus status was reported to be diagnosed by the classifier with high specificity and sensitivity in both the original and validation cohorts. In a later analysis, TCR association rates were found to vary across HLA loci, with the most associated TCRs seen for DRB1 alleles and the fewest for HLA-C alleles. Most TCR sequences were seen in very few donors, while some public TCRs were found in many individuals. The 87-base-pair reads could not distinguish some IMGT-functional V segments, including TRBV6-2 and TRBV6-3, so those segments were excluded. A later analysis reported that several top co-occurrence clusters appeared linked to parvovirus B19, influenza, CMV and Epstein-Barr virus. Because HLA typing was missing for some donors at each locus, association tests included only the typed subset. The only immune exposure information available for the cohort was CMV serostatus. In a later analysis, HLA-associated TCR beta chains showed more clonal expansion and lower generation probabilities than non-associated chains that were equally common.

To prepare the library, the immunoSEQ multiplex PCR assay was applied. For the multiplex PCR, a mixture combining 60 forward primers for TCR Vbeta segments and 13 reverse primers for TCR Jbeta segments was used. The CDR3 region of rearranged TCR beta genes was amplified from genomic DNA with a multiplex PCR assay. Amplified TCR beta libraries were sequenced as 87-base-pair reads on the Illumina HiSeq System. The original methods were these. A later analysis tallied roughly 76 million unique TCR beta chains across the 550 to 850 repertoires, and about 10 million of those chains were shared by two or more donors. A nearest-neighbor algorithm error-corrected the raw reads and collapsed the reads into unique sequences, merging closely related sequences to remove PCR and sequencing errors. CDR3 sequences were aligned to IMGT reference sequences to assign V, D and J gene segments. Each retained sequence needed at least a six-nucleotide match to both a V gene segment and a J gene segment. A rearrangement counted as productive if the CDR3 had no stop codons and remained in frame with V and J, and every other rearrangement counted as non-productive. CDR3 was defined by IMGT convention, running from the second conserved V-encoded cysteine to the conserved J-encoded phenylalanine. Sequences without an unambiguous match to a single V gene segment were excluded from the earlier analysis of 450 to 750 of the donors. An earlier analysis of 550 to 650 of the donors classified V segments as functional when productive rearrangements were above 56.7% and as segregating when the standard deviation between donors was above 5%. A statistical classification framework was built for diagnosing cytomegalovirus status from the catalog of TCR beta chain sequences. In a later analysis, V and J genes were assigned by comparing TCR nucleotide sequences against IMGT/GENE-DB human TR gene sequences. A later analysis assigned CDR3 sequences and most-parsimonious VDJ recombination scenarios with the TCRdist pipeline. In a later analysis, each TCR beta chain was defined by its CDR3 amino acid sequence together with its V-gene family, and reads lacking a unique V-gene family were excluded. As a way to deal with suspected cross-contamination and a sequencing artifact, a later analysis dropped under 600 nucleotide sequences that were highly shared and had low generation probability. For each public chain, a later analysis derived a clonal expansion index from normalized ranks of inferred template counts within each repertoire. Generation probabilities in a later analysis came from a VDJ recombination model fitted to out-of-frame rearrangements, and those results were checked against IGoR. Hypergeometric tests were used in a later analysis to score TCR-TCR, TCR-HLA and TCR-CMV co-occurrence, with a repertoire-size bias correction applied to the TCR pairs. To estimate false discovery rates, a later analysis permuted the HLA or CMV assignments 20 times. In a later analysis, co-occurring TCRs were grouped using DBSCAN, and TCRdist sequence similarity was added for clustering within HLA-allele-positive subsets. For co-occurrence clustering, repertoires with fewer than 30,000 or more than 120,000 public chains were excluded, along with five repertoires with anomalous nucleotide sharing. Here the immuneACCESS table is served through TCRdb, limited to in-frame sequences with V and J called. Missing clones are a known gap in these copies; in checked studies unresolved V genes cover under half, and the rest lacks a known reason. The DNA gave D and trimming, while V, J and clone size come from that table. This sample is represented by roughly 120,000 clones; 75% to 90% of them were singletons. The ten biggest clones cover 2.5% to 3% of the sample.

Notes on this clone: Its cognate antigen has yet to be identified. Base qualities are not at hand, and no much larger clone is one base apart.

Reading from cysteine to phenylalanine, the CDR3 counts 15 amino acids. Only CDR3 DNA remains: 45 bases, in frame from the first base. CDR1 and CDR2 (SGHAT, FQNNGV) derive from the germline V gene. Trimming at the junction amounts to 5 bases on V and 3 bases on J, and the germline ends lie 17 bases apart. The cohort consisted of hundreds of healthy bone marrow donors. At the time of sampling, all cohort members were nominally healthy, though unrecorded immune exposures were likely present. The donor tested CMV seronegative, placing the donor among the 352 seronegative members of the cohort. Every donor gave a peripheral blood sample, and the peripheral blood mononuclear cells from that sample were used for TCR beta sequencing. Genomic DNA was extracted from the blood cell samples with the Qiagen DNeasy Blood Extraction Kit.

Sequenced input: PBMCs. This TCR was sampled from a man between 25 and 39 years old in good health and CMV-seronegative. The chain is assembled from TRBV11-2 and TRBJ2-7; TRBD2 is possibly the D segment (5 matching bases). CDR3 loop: CASSHIIRGYYEQYF. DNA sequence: TGTGCCAGCAGCCACATCATACGAGGGTACTACGAGCAGTACTTC.